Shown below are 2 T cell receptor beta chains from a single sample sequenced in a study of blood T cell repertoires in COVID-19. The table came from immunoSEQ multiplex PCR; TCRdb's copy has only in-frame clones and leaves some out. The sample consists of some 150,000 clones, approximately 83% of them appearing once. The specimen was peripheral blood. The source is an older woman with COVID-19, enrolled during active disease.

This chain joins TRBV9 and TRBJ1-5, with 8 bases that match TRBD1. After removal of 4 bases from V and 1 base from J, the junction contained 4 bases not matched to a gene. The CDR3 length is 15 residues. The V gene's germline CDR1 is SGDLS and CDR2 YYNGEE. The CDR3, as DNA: TGTGCCAGCAGCATGACAGGGGTGAGCAATCAGCCCCAGCATTTT. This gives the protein CASSMTGVSNQPQHF. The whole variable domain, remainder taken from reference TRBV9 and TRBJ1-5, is DSGVTQTPKHLITATGQRVTLRCSPRSGDLSVYWYQQSLDQGLQFLIQYYNGEERAKGNILERFSAQQFPDLHSELNLSSLELGDSALYFCASSMTGVSNQPQHFGDGTRLSIL.

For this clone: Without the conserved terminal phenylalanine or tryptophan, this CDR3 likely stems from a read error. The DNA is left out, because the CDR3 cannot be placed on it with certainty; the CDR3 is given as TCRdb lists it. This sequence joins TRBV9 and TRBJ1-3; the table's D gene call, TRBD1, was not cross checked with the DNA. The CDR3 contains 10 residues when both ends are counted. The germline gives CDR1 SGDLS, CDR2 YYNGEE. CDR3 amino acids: CASSVNRAYV.